These 23 T cell receptor beta chains originate from one sample sequenced in a study of T-cell memory formation after mild COVID-19. TCRdb recomputed calls from the 5' RACE reads with MiXCR, one row per CDR3 protein. In the table there are around 180,000 distinct CDR3 sequences, around 16% of which are singletons. The sequenced sample was PBMCs or a T cell subset sorted from them (not recorded which). Receptors originate from an adult woman who had mild COVID-19 (a few samples of this study predate the infection). Cell type and time point are not known.

This clonotype was recorded many times. The chain has TRBV5-1 and TRBJ2-1; weak D call: TRBD2 (6 bases). Per germline, CDR1 SGHRS and CDR2 YFSETQ. The CDR3 is made up of 15 amino acids. The V and J ends lost 4 bases and 6 bases respectively, with 17 bases between them. The CDR3 spells CASSLPGLETNEQFF. In DNA, the CDR3 is TGCGCCAGCAGCCTTCCGGGACTCGAAACCAATGAGCAGTTCTTC. Drawing the rest from reference TRBV5-1 and TRBJ2-1, the complete variable domain is KAGVTQTPRYLIKTRGQQVTLSCSPISGHRSVSWYQQTPGQGLQFLFEYFSETQRNKGNFPGRFSGRQFSNSRSEMNVSTLELGDSALYLCASSLPGLETNEQFFGPGTRLTVL.

The chain joins TRBV5-1 to TRBJ1-2; no reliable D call. V gave up 4 bases and J gave up 3 bases, with 13 bases separating them. The CDR3 extends over 14 amino acids. The V gene's germline CDR1 is SGHRS and CDR2 YFSETQ. The CDR3 here is CASSPGSVYYGYTF. The CDR3 DNA sequence: TGCGCCAGCAGCCCCGGTAGCGTTTACTATGGCTACACCTTC.

This clonotype was observed a few times. V usage is TRBV7-2 and J usage is TRBJ2-7, with 8 bases aligning to TRBD2. Germline CDR1 is SGHTA and CDR2 is FQGNSA. There are 14 residues in the CDR3. The J segment lost 3 bases and the V segment lost 5 bases, leaving 6 bases of the junction unmatched. Here the CDR3 DNA reads TGTGCCAGCAGCCTGAGCGGGGGTTTCTACGAGCAGTACTTC. Translation: CASSLSGGFYEQYF.

This clonotype was seen ten or more times. This chain joins TRBV4-2 and TRBJ2-7, with D hard to call. V was clipped by 0 bases and J by 2 bases, with 11 bases between them. CDR3 length: 15 residues. Germline lookup yields CDR1 LGHNA and CDR2 YNFKEQ. The DNA for the CDR3 is TGTGCCAGCAGCCAAGATAGGCGGACCCCCTACGAGCAGTACTTC. This gives the protein CASSQDRRTPYEQYF.

Many counts were recorded for this clonotype. The CDR3 loop reads CASSTGANVLTF. The CDR3 DNA reads as TGTGCCAGCAGTACTGGGGCCAACGTCCTGACTTTC. This rearrangement joins TRBV12-3 or TRBV12-4 to TRBJ2-6; D remains ambiguous. The CDR3 length is 12 residues. Trimming took 5 bases from V and 2 from J, leaving 1 base between them.

This clonotype occurred a few times. The chain combines TRBV6-2 or TRBV6-3 with TRBJ2-1; 7 bases agree with TRBD1. The germline V gene encodes CDR1 MNHEY and CDR2 SVGEGT. The CDR3 contains 15 residues. Trimming cost V 4 bases and J 7 bases; bases outside gene matches: 10. CDR3 protein: CASSLRPTRGNEQFF. The CDR3, as DNA: TGTGCCAGCAGTTTACGACCAACCAGGGGGAATGAGCAGTTCTTC.

The sample holds a few counts of this clonotype. V gene TRBV7-2 combines with J gene TRBJ2-5, with 12 bases that match TRBD2. Germline values: CDR1 SGHTA, CDR2 FQGNSA. The CDR3 loop spans 17 amino acids. Losses at the gene ends were 4 bases for V and 2 bases for J; bases not matched to a gene: 8. CDR3 region: CASSSRTSGTLQETQYF. CDR3 coding DNA: TGTGCCAGCAGCTCCAGGACTAGCGGGACCCTACAAGAGACCCAGTACTTC.

This clonotype was seen more than once but under ten times. This sequence joins TRBV5-1 and TRBJ2-5; the D gene could be TRBD1 or TRBD2 (5 bases each). This CDR3 has 15 residues. With 4 bases removed from V and 4 bases from J, the gap between germline ends came to 17 bases. Germline-derived CDR1 and CDR2 are SGHRS and YFSETQ. CDR3 in DNA: TGCGCCAGCAGCCCCCAGAGGGGTGGTGGAGAGACCCAGTACTTC. It specifies CASSPQRGGGETQYF.

The chain combines TRBV9 with TRBJ2-3, with 8 bases lining up with TRBD1. The CDR3 sequence is 16 residues long. Per germline, CDR1 SGDLS and CDR2 YYNGEE. The ends lost 3 bases at V and 6 bases at J; junction bases unmatched: 12. The CDR3 region has the DNA TGTGCCAGCAGCGAGGATAGGACAGGGTTTTTGGATACGCAGTATTTT. This translates into CASSEDRTGFLDTQYF.

The chain recombines TRBV7-9 with TRBJ2-3; 9 nucleotides line up with TRBD2. Germline values: CDR1 SEHNR, CDR2 FQNEAQ (reference sequence). The CDR3 has 16 amino acids. V trimming: 4 bases; J trimming: 5 bases; junction bases outside the gene matches: 10. CDR3 nucleotide sequence: TGTGCCAGCAGCTCGCGCGGGGGACTAGCCCTAGATACGCAGTATTTT. This sequence encodes CASSSRGGLALDTQYF. The full variable domain, rest sourced from reference TRBV7-9 and TRBJ2-3, is DTGVSQNPRHKITKRGQNVTFRCDPISEHNRLYWYRQTLGQGPEFLTYFQNEAQLEKSRLLSDRFSAERPKGSFSTLEIQRTEQGDSAMYLCASSSRGGLALDTQYFGPGTRLTVL.

The chain couples TRBV14 to TRBJ2-7; D tentatively fits TRBD1 or TRBD2 (6 bases each). The germline gives CDR1 SGHDN, CDR2 FVKESK. Trimming took 2 bases from V and 0 from J, leaving 11 bases between them. The CDR3 totals 15 residues. CDR3 residues: CASSQPGAHSYEQYF. CDR3 sequence (DNA): TGTGCCAGCAGCCAACCGGGGGCCCACTCCTACGAGCAGTACTTC.

There are a few counts of this clonotype. The chain carries TRBV25-1 and TRBJ1-1; 7 bases line up with TRBD1. J lost 3 bases, V lost 8 bases, and 12 bases had no gene match. CDR1 is MGHDK, CDR2 SYGVNS, per germline. The CDR3 contains 15 residues. This chain's CDR3 is CASRRLGQRYTEAFF. In DNA form, the CDR3 reads TGTGCCAGCCGGAGACTGGGACAGAGATACACTGAAGCTTTCTTT.

This clonotype was detected a few times. The genes are TRBV7-3 and TRBJ1-1; no clear D gene. V dropped 8 bases and J dropped 1 base, with 11 bases sitting between them. This CDR3 is 13 amino acids long. Germline CDR1 and CDR2: SGHTA and FQGTGA. The CDR3 reads CASHRQANTEAFF. CDR3 bases: TGTGCCAGCCACCGGCAGGCGAACACTGAAGCTTTCTTT.

This clonotype has only a few counts. The CDR3 loop is CASRSPVEQYF. The CDR3 DNA follows: TGTGCCAGCCGCTCACCCGTCGAGCAGTACTTC. The J gene is TRBJ2-7, the V gene TRBV6-5, with D unresolved. Trimming left V 8 bases short and J 6 bases short, with 11 bases between. Germline CDR1 reads MNHEY; CDR2 reads SVGAGI. The CDR3 totals 11 residues.

This sequence joins TRBV5-1 and TRBJ1-4; D gene unclear. The V end was cut by 0 bases, the J end by 0 bases, with 12 bases between. Per germline, CDR1 SGHRS and CDR2 YFSETQ. The CDR3 sequence is 17 residues long. The CDR3 sequence is CASSLVSAPATNEKLFF. The DNA for the CDR3 is TGCGCCAGCAGCTTGGTTTCAGCGCCCGCAACTAATGAAAAACTGTTTTTT.

This clonotype turned up a few times. CDR3 DNA: TGTGCCAGCCAGCCCGGACTGTTATCGGGGGAGACCCAGTACTTC. Amino acids: CASQPGLLSGETQYF. The chain joins TRBV11-2 to TRBJ2-5; TRBD2 is a possible D gene (5 bases). V lost 8 bases and J 5 bases, leaving 21 bases between the germline ends. Germline V gene sequence: CDR1 SGHAT, CDR2 FQNNGV. The CDR3 is 15 residues long.

The CDR3 region has the DNA TGTGCCAGCAGCTCACCGCAGGGGAATCAGCCCCAGCATTTT. It codes for CASSSPQGNQPQHF. The V and J genes are TRBV7-9 and TRBJ1-5, with a possible D match to TRBD1 (6 bases). CDR3 length: 14 amino acids. Trimming cost V 4 bases and J 4 bases, with 11 bases left between them. CDR1 and CDR2 (germline): SEHNR, FQNEAQ (reference sequence).

This clonotype was counted a few times. This chain joins TRBV20-1 and TRBJ2-1; TRBD1 matches 7 bases. Per the germline V gene, CDR1 is DFQATT and CDR2 is SNEGSKA (reference sequence). The CDR3 runs 13 residues. V lost 5 bases to trimming and J lost 3 bases; unmatched junction nucleotides: 4. In nucleotides, the CDR3 is TGCAGTGCTCCGGGACAGCACTACAATGAGCAGTTCTTC. Translated: CSAPGQHYNEQFF.

This clonotype was seen only a few times. This chain links TRBV12-3 or TRBV12-4 with TRBJ2-3; D uncertain. The CDR3 runs 11 residues. Deletions cut 8 bases from V and 6 bases from J, with 9 bases between. The CDR3 region has the DNA TGTGCCAGCGGGAAGGTGGATACGCAGTATTTT. Amino acid sequence: CASGKVDTQYF.

The CDR3 protein is CASSPQGHEKLFF. In DNA form, the CDR3 reads TGTGCCAGTTCCCCCCAGGGACATGAAAAACTGTTTTTT. The V gene is TRBV19, the J gene TRBJ1-4; a weak D match, TRBD1 (5 bases). Germline V gene sequence: CDR1 LNHDA, CDR2 SQIVND (reference sequence). V lost 8 bases, J lost 6 bases, and 13 bases lay in between. The CDR3 spans 13 residues.

J is TRBJ2-1 and V is TRBV7-9; TRBD2 might be the D (5 bases). The CDR3 has 14 residues. Germline V gene sequence: CDR1 SEHNR, CDR2 FQNEAQ (reference sequence). Trimming took 0 bases from V and 8 from J, leaving 11 bases between them. The DNA for the CDR3 is TGTGCCAGCAGCTTAGCGGGAGTGGGTGATGAGCAGTTCTTC. Residues: CASSLAGVGDEQFF.

This clonotype has just a few counts. This chain connects TRBV5-1 to TRBJ2-7, with a tentative D call TRBD1 (5 bases). This CDR3 has 14 residues. The germline CDR1 and CDR2 sequences are SGHRS and YFSETQ. V lost 4 bases and J 1 base, leaving 12 bases between the germline ends. The CDR3 DNA is TGCGCCAGCAGCCCCCAGACAGCATCCTACGAGCAGTACTTC. Translation: CASSPQTASYEQYF.

The chain combines TRBV30 with TRBJ1-1; D unclear. Germline-derived CDR1 and CDR2 are GTSNPN and SVGIG (reference sequence). V lost 3 bases to trimming and J lost 2 bases, with 16 bases between them. This CDR3 is 15 amino acids long. This CDR3 is CAWRVRAGGNTEAFF. CDR3 sequence (DNA): TGTGCCTGGAGGGTCCGGGCGGGCGGAAACACTGAAGCTTTCTTT. Based on the CDR3 plus reference TRBV30 and TRBJ1-1, the full variable domain is SQTIHQWPATLVQPVGSPLSLECTVEGTSNPNLYWYRQAAGRGLQLLFYSVGIGQISSEVPQNLSASRPQDRQFILSSKKLLLSDSGFYLCAWRVRAGGNTEAFFGQGTRLTVV.